The sequence of this T cell receptor (beta chain) was determined in a study of blood T cell repertoires in COVID-19. Profiled with immunoSEQ multiplex PCR; TCRdb holds only in-frame clones, not every one. In the table there are about 270,000 clones, about 88% of which are singletons. The CDR3 totals 14 residues. With 3 bases removed from V and 3 bases from J, the gap between germline ends came to 15 bases. From germline, CDR1 is DFQATT and CDR2 SNEGSKA (reference sequence). This clone was observed a handful of times. The TCR was taken from a woman between 45 and 65 years old who had recovered from COVID-19. Sequencing was carried out using PBMCs or T cells enriched from blood (not recorded which). The rearrangement joins TRBV20-1 to TRBJ2-7, with D possibly TRBD2 on 5 matching bases. CDR3 loop: CSASKRGGLYEQYF. DNA of the CDR3: TGCAGTGCTAGTAAAAGAGGCGGACTCTACGAGCAGTACTTC.